These 30 T cell receptor beta chains were sequenced from one sample in a study of human T cells and chemical hapten exposure. TCRdb reanalysed the RACE reads using MiXCR and keeps one entry per CDR3 protein. The sample shows 300,000 to 450,000 distinct CDR3 sequences, around 5.5% of them seen only once. As to time point: pre-sensitization, week 0. Treatment in this sample: therapeutic diphenylcyclopropenone sensitization with weekly scalp DPC. The sequencing used whole blood, collected in connection with sensitization to the hapten diphenylcyclopropenone (DPC). The source of these receptors is a woman between 45 and 65 years old with alopecia areata. Some clones in this sample may be carry-over from other donors' samples.

This clonotype occurred a few times. The rearrangement links TRBV30 to TRBJ2-5, with unresolved D. The CDR3 extends over 14 amino acids. Germline values: CDR1 GTSNPN, CDR2 SVGIG (reference sequence). With 7 bases removed from V and 4 bases from J, the gap between germline ends came to 19 bases. This chain's CDR3 is CASTLTGNGETQYF. CDR3 DNA sequence: TGTGCCTCCACCCTGACTGGAAACGGAGAGACCCAGTACTTC. The full variable domain, rest sourced from reference TRBV30 and TRBJ2-5, is SQTIHQWPATLVQPVGSPLSLECTVEGTSNPNLYWYRQAAGRGLQLLFYSVGIGQISSEVPQNLSASRPQDRQFILSSKKLLLSDSGFYLCASTLTGNGETQYFGPGTRLLVL.

The rearrangement uses TRBV4-1 and TRBJ1-2; maybe TRBD1 (6 bases). This CDR3 contains 15 residues. Looked up from germline, CDR1 is MGHRA and CDR2 is YSYEKL. Trimming left V 0 bases short and J 4 bases short, with 12 bases between. The CDR3 here is CASSQEAGEGYGYTF. In DNA, the CDR3 is TGCGCCAGCAGCCAAGAGGCAGGGGAGGGCTATGGCTACACCTTC.

This clonotype has more than one count but fewer than ten. The chain couples TRBV13 to TRBJ2-7; 8 nucleotides align to TRBD1. Germline values: CDR1 PRHDT, CDR2 FYEKMQ (reference sequence). The length of the CDR3 is 14 residues. J lost 3 bases, V lost 5 bases, and 6 bases had no gene match. The CDR3 loop reads CASSVAGTGYEQYF. CDR3 coding DNA: TGTGCCAGCAGCGTAGCCGGGACAGGCTACGAGCAGTACTTC.

The sample holds a few counts of this clonotype. The genes are TRBV5-1 and TRBJ2-7; possible D gene TRBD2, 6 bases. V was trimmed by 3 bases and J by 2 bases, leaving 9 bases between them. The CDR3 contains 13 residues. Germline V lookup: CDR1 SGHRS, CDR2 YFSETQ. The CDR3 sequence is CASSWGETYEQYF. In nucleotides, the CDR3 is TGCGCCAGCAGCTGGGGGGAAACCTACGAGCAGTACTTC.

This clonotype was seen more than once but under ten times. The chain joins TRBV27 to TRBJ1-1; no clear D gene. Between the trimmed V and J ends, which lost 0 bases and 2 bases, there was a span of 7 bases. From germline, CDR1 is MNHEY and CDR2 SMNVEV (reference sequence). This CDR3 contains 14 residues. CDR3 protein: CASSLSSINTEAFF. CDR3 nucleotides: TGTGCCAGCAGTTTATCGTCTATTAACACTGAAGCTTTCTTT.

The chain has TRBV7-8 and TRBJ2-5, with 9 bases fitting TRBD2. The junction had 7 bases not matched to a gene; V was cut back by 1 base and J by 1 base. CDR1 is SGHVS, CDR2 FQNEAQ, per germline. The CDR3 runs 17 residues. The CDR3 bases are TGTGCCAGCAGCTTAGTCGCTAGCGGGGCGGCCCAAGAGACCCAGTACTTC. Its protein product is CASSLVASGAAQETQYF.

The table lists this clonotype with many counts. The rearrangement joins TRBV20-1 to TRBJ1-1; maybe TRBD1 (6 bases). There are 15 residues in the CDR3. Trimming stripped 0 bases from V and 3 bases from J, with 14 bases between. Germline-derived CDR1 and CDR2 are DFQATT and SNEGSKA (reference sequence). CDR3 DNA sequence: TGCAGTGCTAGAGATCCAACGGGGGCCGACACTGAAGCTTTCTTT. This translates into CSARDPTGADTEAFF.

The gene calls are TRBV2 and TRBJ2-7; 11 bases are shared with TRBD2. CDR1 is SNHLY, CDR2 FYNNEI, per germline. The ends lost 6 bases at V and 0 bases at J; junction bases unmatched: 4. The CDR3 extends over 15 amino acids. CDR3 bases: TGTGCCAGCAGCCGGACTAGCGGGCGCTCCTACGAGCAGTACTTC. As protein: CASSRTSGRSYEQYF.

This clonotype was counted ten times or more. The rearrangement links TRBV12-3 or TRBV12-4 to TRBJ2-7; 10 bases are a match to TRBD1. V lost 7 bases, J lost 4 bases, and 10 bases stayed unmatched. The CDR3 has 15 residues. The CDR3 loop is CASTWEGQGTYEQYF. Here the CDR3 DNA reads TGTGCCAGCACGTGGGAGGGACAGGGGACATACGAGCAGTACTTC.

This chain links TRBV14 with TRBJ2-1; a possible D gene is TRBD2 (5 bases). Trimming removed 4 bases at V and 0 bases at J, with 10 bases between. CDR1 is SGHDN and CDR2 is FVKESK in the germline V gene. This CDR3 has 15 residues. Written as DNA, the CDR3 is TGTGCCAGCAGCCTAGCGTCGAGCTCCTACAATGAGCAGTTCTTC. This encodes CASSLASSSYNEQFF. Complete variable domain (other parts from reference TRBV14 and TRBJ2-1): EAGVTQFPSHSVIEKGQTVTLRCDPISGHDNLYWYRRVMGKEIKFLLHFVKESKQDESGMPNNRFLAERTGGTYSTLKVQPAELEDSGVYFCASSLASSSYNEQFFGPGTRLTVL.

This clonotype was found a few times. The chain uses TRBV10-3 and TRBJ1-1; 7 bases line up with TRBD1. CDR3 length: 15 residues. After removal of 2 bases from V and 5 bases from J, the junction contained 8 bases not matched to a gene. Germline V gene lookup returns CDR1 ENHRY and CDR2 SYGVKD. CDR3 nucleotide sequence: TGTGCCATCAGTGAGGCAATATACAGGGGAACTGAAGCTTTCTTT. Translated: CAISEAIYRGTEAFF.

This clonotype showed up just a few times. The V call is TRBV5-6, the J call TRBJ1-1, with 8 bases that match TRBD1. This CDR3 is 15 amino acids long. The trim removed 3 bases at V and 4 bases at J, leaving 8 bases unmatched. From germline, CDR1 is SGHDT and CDR2 YYEEEE. CDR3 region: CASSYWTGIGTEAFF. For the CDR3, the DNA is TGTGCCAGCAGCTACTGGACAGGGATTGGCACTGAAGCTTTCTTT.

This clonotype came up a few times. The V gene is TRBV7-9, the J gene TRBJ2-3, with 8 positions matching TRBD2. V lost 3 bases and J lost 2; bases outside the gene matches: 4. Germline CDR1 and CDR2: SEHNR and FQNEAQ (reference sequence). This CDR3 is built from 15 residues. This chain's CDR3 is CASSFSGINTDTQYF. CDR3 nucleotides: TGTGCCAGCAGCTTTAGCGGGATTAACACAGATACGCAGTATTTT.

This clonotype occurred many times. V usage is TRBV5-1 and J usage is TRBJ2-5; D unresolved. The germline V and J ends were trimmed by 4 bases and 0 bases, with 10 bases remaining between them. CDR1 is SGHRS, CDR2 YFSETQ, per germline. The CDR3 is made up of 14 amino acids. The CDR3 spells CASSRQPDQETQYF. CDR3 DNA sequence: TGCGCCAGCAGCCGACAACCCGACCAAGAGACCCAGTACTTC.

CDR3 amino acids: CASSFVGALYGYTF. The CDR3 DNA reads as TGTGCCAGCAGCTTCGTGGGGGCACTCTATGGCTACACCTTC. The gene calls are TRBV7-9 and TRBJ1-2, with a weak D call TRBD1 (6 bases). Trimming cost V 3 bases and J 4 bases, with 12 bases left between them. The CDR3 covers 14 residues. In germline, CDR1 is SEHNR, CDR2 FQNEAQ (reference sequence). The whole variable domain, filled in from reference TRBV7-9 and TRBJ1-2, reads DTGVSQNPRHKITKRGQNVTFRCDPISEHNRLYWYRQTLGQGPEFLTYFQNEAQLEKSRLLSDRFSAERPKGSFSTLEIQRTEQGDSAMYLCASSFVGALYGYTFGSGTRLTVV.

The table lists this clonotype with many counts. This chain links TRBV7-2 with TRBJ2-3, with D unclear. Trimming removed 2 bases at V and 6 bases at J, with 6 bases between. The CDR3 covers 12 residues. Per the germline V gene, CDR1 is SGHTA and CDR2 is FQGNSA. CDR3 DNA sequence: TGTGCCAGCAGCTTAAAAGTGGATACGCAGTATTTT. Amino acids: CASSLKVDTQYF. Full variable domain (remainder filled in from reference TRBV7-2 and TRBJ2-3): GAGVSQSPSNKVTEKGKDVELRCDPISGHTALYWYRQSLGQGLEFLIYFQGNSAPDKSGLPSDRFSAERTGGSVSTLTIQRTQQEDSAVYLCASSLKVDTQYFGPGTRLTVL.

This clonotype occurred many times. The chain uses TRBV7-8 and TRBJ1-1; D gene ambiguous. Trimming took 1 base from V and 5 from J, leaving 14 bases between them. The CDR3 is made up of 15 amino acids. Germline V CDR1 and CDR2: SGHVS, FQNEAQ. The CDR3 protein is CASSLEWAGGTEAFF. CDR3 sequence (DNA): TGTGCCAGCAGCTTAGAATGGGCGGGAGGTACTGAAGCTTTCTTT.

This clonotype appeared many times. The chain joins TRBV19 to TRBJ2-1, with TRBD2 matching 8 bases. This CDR3 is built from 14 residues. Germline V gene lookup returns CDR1 LNHDA and CDR2 SQIVND (reference sequence). J gave up 8 bases and V 6 bases, and 9 bases lay outside the gene matches. The CDR3: CASRMPGLGYEQFF. The CDR3 region has the DNA TGTGCCAGTAGGATGCCGGGACTAGGCTATGAGCAGTTCTTC.

This clonotype was recorded a few times. The gene calls are TRBV5-1 and TRBJ2-5, with D unresolved. The ends were cut back, 5 bases at V and 4 bases at J, with 12 bases in the middle. Germline loops: CDR1 SGHRS, CDR2 YFSETQ. The CDR3 totals 13 residues. CDR3: CASRWWPRETQYF. CDR3 nucleotide sequence: TGCGCCAGCAGGTGGTGGCCCCGAGAGACCCAGTACTTC. The variable domain in full, with the rest retrieved from reference TRBV5-1 and TRBJ2-5, is KAGVTQTPRYLIKTRGQQVTLSCSPISGHRSVSWYQQTPGQGLQFLFEYFSETQRNKGNFPGRFSGRQFSNSRSEMNVSTLELGDSALYLCASRWWPRETQYFGPGTRLLVL.

V and J are TRBV5-1 and TRBJ2-7; tentative D call: TRBD1 (6 bases). CDR3 length: 13 residues. The V and J ends lost 5 bases and 2 bases respectively, with 11 bases between them. The germline V gene encodes CDR1 SGHRS and CDR2 YFSETQ. In DNA form, the CDR3 reads TGCGCCAGCAGAATCGGACAGCCCTACGAGCAGTACTTC. This translates into CASRIGQPYEQYF.

In regard to this clonotype: The junction differs from germline at one of its ends, possibly a read error. This chain uses TRBV5-4 with TRBJ2-1; D uncertain. The germline V gene has CDR1 SGHNT and CDR2 YYREEE (reference sequence). The CDR3 contains 13 residues. The CDR3 region is CASSLAGRPPEVF. As DNA, the CDR3 is TGTGCCAGCAGCCTTGCTGGCAGACCCCCCGAGGTCTTC.

This clonotype came up many times. This chain connects TRBV4-3 to TRBJ2-1; 9 bases map to TRBD1. V was clipped by 0 bases and J by 6 bases; unmatched bases: 3. The CDR3 contains 15 residues. Germline V gene sequence: CDR1 LGHNA, CDR2 YSLEER. This CDR3 is CASSQEGTGTNEQFF. The CDR3 nucleotides read TGCGCCAGCAGCCAAGAGGGGACAGGGACCAATGAGCAGTTCTTC.

This clonotype was counted many times. This chain joins TRBV10-3 and TRBJ2-3; 15 bases are shared with TRBD2. CDR3 size: 19 residues. CDR1 is ENHRY, CDR2 SYGVKD, per germline. The V segment lost 7 bases and the J segment 5 bases; nucleotides outside the gene matches: 16. The chain's CDR3 is CAIMSPGLAGGLRKDTQYF. CDR3 nucleotide sequence: TGTGCCATCATGTCCCCGGGACTAGCGGGGGGTCTCCGTAAAGATACGCAGTATTTT.

This clonotype was seen repeatedly, ten times or more. The chain carries TRBV6-2 or TRBV6-3 and TRBJ2-5; D gene uncertain. Germline V gene data show CDR1 as MNHEY and CDR2 as SVGEGT. Trimming stripped 5 bases from V and 3 bases from J, with 10 bases between. This CDR3 contains 13 residues. The CDR3 DNA reads as TGTGCCAGCAGTCCCAACGATAAAGAGACCCAGTACTTC. This encodes CASSPNDKETQYF.

This clonotype was seen a handful of times. The V and J genes are TRBV12-3 or TRBV12-4 and TRBJ1-2; 8 nucleotides agree with TRBD1. Trimming took 4 bases from V and 4 from J; bases not matched to a gene: 5. This CDR3 region has 14 residues. CDR3 amino acids: CASSSDRVSYGYTF. CDR3 in DNA: TGTGCCAGCAGTTCGGACAGGGTCAGCTATGGCTACACCTTC.

In its sample, this clonotype was seen a few times. The V call is TRBV20-1, the J call TRBJ1-2, with a weak D call TRBD1 (5 bases). Germline V gene lookup returns CDR1 DFQATT and CDR2 SNEGSKA (reference sequence). CDR3 size: 14 residues. V was clipped by 1 base and J by 8 bases, with 17 bases between them. The CDR3 spells CSARGGRGVGGYTF. The CDR3 nucleotides are TGCAGTGCTAGAGGTGGAAGGGGTGTAGGCGGCTACACCTTC.

The chain combines TRBV5-1 with TRBJ1-6; no reliable D call. Germline CDR1 is SGHRS and CDR2 is YFSETQ. The V gene lost 0 bases and the J gene lost 4 bases, with 8 bases spanning the gap. The CDR3 has 15 residues. This CDR3 is CASSLGGRYNSPLHF. In DNA form, the CDR3 reads TGCGCCAGCAGCTTGGGAGGACGGTATAATTCACCCCTCCACTTT. Supplemented by reference TRBV5-1 and TRBJ1-6, the full variable domain reads KAGVTQTPRYLIKTRGQQVTLSCSPISGHRSVSWYQQTPGQGLQFLFEYFSETQRNKGNFPGRFSGRQFSNSRSEMNVSTLELGDSALYLCASSLGGRYNSPLHFGNGTRLTVT.

The chain has TRBV9 and TRBJ2-2; 8 bases line up with TRBD1. J lost 2 bases, V lost 0 bases, and 3 bases had no gene match. CDR1 is SGDLS, CDR2 YYNGEE, per germline. The length of the CDR3 is 16 residues. As DNA, the CDR3 is TGTGCCAGCAGCGTAGCGGCAGGGGGCAACACCGGGGAGCTGTTTTTT. Protein product: CASSVAAGGNTGELFF.

This clonotype came up a few times. This chain links TRBV12-5 with TRBJ2-1, with 10 bases that match TRBD2. Trimming removed 5 bases from V and 4 bases from J; junction bases left unmatched: 11. Germline V gene lookup returns CDR1 LGHNT and CDR2 FRNRAP. The CDR3 covers 17 residues. The CDR3 sequence: CASGPSTQAGGYNEQFF. The CDR3 nucleotides read TGTGCTAGTGGTCCTAGTACCCAAGCGGGGGGGTACAATGAGCAGTTCTTC.

The chain has TRBV5-6 and TRBJ1-1; 7 bases fit TRBD1. Germline V gene data show CDR1 as SGHDT and CDR2 as YYEEEE. This CDR3 is 14 amino acids long. V shed 1 base and J 7 bases; nucleotides not matched to a gene: 7. CDR3 nucleotide sequence: TGTGCCAGCAGCTTGTTCGACAGGGCGGTTGAAGCTTTCTTT. It encodes CASSLFDRAVEAFF. Full variable domain (outside the CDR3, taken from reference TRBV5-6 and TRBJ1-1): DAGVTQSPTHLIKTRGQQVTLRCSPKSGHDTVSWYQQALGQGPQFIFQYYEEEERQRGNFPDRFSGHQFPNYSSELNVNALLLGDSALYLCASSLFDRAVEAFFGQGTRLTVV.